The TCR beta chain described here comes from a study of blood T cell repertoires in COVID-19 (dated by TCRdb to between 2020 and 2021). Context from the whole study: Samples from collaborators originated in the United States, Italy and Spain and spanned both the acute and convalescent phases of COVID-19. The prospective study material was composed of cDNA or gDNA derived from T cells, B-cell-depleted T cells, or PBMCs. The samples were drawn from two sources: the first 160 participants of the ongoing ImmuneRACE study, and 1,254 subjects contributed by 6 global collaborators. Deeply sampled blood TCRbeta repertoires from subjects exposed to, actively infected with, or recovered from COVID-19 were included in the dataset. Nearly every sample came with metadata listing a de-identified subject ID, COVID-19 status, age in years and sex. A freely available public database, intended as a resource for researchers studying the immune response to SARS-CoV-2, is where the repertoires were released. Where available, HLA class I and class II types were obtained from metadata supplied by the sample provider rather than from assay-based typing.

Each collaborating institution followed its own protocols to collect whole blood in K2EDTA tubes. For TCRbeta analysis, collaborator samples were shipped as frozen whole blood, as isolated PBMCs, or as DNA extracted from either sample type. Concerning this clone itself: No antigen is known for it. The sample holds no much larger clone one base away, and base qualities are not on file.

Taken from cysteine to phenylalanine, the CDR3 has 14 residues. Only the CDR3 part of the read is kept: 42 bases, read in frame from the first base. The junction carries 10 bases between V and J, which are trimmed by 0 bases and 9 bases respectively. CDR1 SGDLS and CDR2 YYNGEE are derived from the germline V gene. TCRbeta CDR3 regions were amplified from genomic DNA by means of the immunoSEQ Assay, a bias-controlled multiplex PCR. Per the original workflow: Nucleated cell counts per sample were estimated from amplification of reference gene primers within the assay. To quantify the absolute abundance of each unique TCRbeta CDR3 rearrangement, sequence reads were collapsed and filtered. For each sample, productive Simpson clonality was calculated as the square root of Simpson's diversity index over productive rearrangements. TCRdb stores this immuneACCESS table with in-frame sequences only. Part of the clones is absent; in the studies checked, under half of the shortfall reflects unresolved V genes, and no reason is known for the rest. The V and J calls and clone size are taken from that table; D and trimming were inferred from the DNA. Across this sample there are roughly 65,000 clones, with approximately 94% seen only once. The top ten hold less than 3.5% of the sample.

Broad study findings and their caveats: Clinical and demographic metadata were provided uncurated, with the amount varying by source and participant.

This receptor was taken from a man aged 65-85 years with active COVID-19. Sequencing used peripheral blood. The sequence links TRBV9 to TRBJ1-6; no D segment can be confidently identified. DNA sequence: TGTGCCAGCAGCGTAGCCTTTCGGGGTTCACCCCTCCACTTT. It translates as CASSVAFRGSPLHF.